The rows below give T cell receptor beta chains drawn from one sample of a study of CXCR3-negative and CXCR3-positive naive CD8 T cells. Each CDR3 protein gets one entry in TCRdb, which reprocessed the 5' RACE reads and gives no DNA. This listing includes some 130,000 distinct CDR3 sequences. Sequencing was carried out using naive CXCR3- CD8+ T cells from blood. The receptors stem from a human donor in good health. Some clones in this sample may be carry-over from other donors' samples. The CDR3 runs from the conserved cysteine through the conserved F or W.

>TRBJ2-2|TRBV19
CASSIGVTGPYSGTESNTGELFF
>TRBJ1-1|TRBV28
CASSLGGESEAFF
>TRBJ1-1|TRBV24-1
CATSDSLTNTEAFF
>TRBJ1-4|TRBV29-1
CSAAGPGKLFF
>TRBJ1-2|TRBV6-5
CASSVGPPKEGYTF
>TRBJ1-1|TRBV28
CASSWGTEAFF
>TRBJ1-1|TRBV28
CASSYGGTEAFF
>TRBJ2-7|TRBV7-9
CASSLATSGQPYEQYF
>TRBJ2-1|TRBV25-1
CASSELSSEQFF
>TRBJ2-1|TRBV4-1
CASSHTTGWGASSYNEQFF
>TRBJ2-5|TRBV9
CASSAYRGQETQYF
>TRBJ2-4|TRBV4-2
CASSQASASGRPLKNIQYF
>TRBJ2-2|TRBV6-5
CASSSTELNTGELFF
>TRBJ2-7|TRBV4-1
CASSQVPGDSSYEQYF
>TRBJ2-7|TRBV9
CASSDSDSPYEQYF
>TRBJ2-1|TRBV27
CASSFILAGAPYNEQFF
>TRBJ2-1|TRBV7-6
CASSLEVGSHEQFF
>TRBJ1-1|TRBV7-3
CASSPFGGATEAFF
>TRBJ2-1|TRBV6-5
CASRTSLRGYNEQFF
>TRBJ2-5|TRBV7-8
CASSLESKITEIETQYF
>TRBJ1-2|TRBV7-9
CAGSGAVPGADYGYTF
>TRBJ2-1|TRBV29-1
CSVELGDTFDNEQFF
>TRBJ1-1|TRBV7-2
CASSLLPDGKEAFF
>TRBJ2-1|TRBV7-9
CASSLVTDLEQFF
>TRBJ2-3|TRBV29-1
CSVEVVALGTDTQYF
>TRBJ2-7|TRBV16
CASSHPGYEQYF
>TRBJ2-7|TRBV28
CATIPHHLTYEQYF
>TRBJ2-7|TRBV27
CASSPQPGHLSYEQYF
>TRBJ2-7|TRBV7-6
CASSKTNSPYEQYF
>TRBJ1-2|TRBV6-5
CASSYYKGQGDYGYTF
>TRBJ2-1|TRBV7-9
CASSLGAGGQNEQFF
>TRBJ2-7|TRBV29-1
CSVGAQGAGEQYF
>TRBJ2-1|TRBV6-5
CASSYSHSGPYNEQFF
>TRBJ1-2|TRBV29-1
CSVEAPDGGEYGYTF
>TRBJ1-1|TRBV29-1
CSVDEGPEAFF
>TRBJ1-2|TRBV20-1
CSARDGTGPYGYTF
>TRBJ2-1|TRBV29-1
CSVGGGGYNEQFF
>TRBJ2-3|TRBV7-6
CASSLNGFYEPTDTQYF
>TRBJ2-5|TRBV20-1
CSARELAGESIKNQETQYF
>TRBJ2-3|TRBV4-3
CASSQEPRSADTQYF
>TRBJ2-3|TRBV6-6
CASSPYGGRDTQYF
>TRBJ2-1|TRBV20-1
CSAVGADKKTYNEQFF
>TRBJ1-1|TRBV10-3
CAISEGGINTEAFF
>TRBJ1-1|TRBV6-6
CASSTHDRAWAFF
>TRBJ2-1|TRBV29-1
CSVEDPVRGLGNEQFF
>TRBJ2-3|TRBV20-1
CSARPPRGHSTDTQYF
>TRBJ2-2|TRBV5-5
CASSGQAGELFF
>TRBJ2-3|TRBV2
CASSDPRSGFTDTQYF
>TRBJ2-3|TRBV29-1
CSVGGTDTQYF
>TRBJ1-1|TRBV10-3
CAALGGNMNTEAFF
>TRBJ2-7|TRBV20-1
CSASSMRLAGTYEQYF
>TRBJ2-3|TRBV19
CASSIVPSGTDTQYF
>TRBJ1-6|TRBV7-6
CASSAAGSQSPLHF